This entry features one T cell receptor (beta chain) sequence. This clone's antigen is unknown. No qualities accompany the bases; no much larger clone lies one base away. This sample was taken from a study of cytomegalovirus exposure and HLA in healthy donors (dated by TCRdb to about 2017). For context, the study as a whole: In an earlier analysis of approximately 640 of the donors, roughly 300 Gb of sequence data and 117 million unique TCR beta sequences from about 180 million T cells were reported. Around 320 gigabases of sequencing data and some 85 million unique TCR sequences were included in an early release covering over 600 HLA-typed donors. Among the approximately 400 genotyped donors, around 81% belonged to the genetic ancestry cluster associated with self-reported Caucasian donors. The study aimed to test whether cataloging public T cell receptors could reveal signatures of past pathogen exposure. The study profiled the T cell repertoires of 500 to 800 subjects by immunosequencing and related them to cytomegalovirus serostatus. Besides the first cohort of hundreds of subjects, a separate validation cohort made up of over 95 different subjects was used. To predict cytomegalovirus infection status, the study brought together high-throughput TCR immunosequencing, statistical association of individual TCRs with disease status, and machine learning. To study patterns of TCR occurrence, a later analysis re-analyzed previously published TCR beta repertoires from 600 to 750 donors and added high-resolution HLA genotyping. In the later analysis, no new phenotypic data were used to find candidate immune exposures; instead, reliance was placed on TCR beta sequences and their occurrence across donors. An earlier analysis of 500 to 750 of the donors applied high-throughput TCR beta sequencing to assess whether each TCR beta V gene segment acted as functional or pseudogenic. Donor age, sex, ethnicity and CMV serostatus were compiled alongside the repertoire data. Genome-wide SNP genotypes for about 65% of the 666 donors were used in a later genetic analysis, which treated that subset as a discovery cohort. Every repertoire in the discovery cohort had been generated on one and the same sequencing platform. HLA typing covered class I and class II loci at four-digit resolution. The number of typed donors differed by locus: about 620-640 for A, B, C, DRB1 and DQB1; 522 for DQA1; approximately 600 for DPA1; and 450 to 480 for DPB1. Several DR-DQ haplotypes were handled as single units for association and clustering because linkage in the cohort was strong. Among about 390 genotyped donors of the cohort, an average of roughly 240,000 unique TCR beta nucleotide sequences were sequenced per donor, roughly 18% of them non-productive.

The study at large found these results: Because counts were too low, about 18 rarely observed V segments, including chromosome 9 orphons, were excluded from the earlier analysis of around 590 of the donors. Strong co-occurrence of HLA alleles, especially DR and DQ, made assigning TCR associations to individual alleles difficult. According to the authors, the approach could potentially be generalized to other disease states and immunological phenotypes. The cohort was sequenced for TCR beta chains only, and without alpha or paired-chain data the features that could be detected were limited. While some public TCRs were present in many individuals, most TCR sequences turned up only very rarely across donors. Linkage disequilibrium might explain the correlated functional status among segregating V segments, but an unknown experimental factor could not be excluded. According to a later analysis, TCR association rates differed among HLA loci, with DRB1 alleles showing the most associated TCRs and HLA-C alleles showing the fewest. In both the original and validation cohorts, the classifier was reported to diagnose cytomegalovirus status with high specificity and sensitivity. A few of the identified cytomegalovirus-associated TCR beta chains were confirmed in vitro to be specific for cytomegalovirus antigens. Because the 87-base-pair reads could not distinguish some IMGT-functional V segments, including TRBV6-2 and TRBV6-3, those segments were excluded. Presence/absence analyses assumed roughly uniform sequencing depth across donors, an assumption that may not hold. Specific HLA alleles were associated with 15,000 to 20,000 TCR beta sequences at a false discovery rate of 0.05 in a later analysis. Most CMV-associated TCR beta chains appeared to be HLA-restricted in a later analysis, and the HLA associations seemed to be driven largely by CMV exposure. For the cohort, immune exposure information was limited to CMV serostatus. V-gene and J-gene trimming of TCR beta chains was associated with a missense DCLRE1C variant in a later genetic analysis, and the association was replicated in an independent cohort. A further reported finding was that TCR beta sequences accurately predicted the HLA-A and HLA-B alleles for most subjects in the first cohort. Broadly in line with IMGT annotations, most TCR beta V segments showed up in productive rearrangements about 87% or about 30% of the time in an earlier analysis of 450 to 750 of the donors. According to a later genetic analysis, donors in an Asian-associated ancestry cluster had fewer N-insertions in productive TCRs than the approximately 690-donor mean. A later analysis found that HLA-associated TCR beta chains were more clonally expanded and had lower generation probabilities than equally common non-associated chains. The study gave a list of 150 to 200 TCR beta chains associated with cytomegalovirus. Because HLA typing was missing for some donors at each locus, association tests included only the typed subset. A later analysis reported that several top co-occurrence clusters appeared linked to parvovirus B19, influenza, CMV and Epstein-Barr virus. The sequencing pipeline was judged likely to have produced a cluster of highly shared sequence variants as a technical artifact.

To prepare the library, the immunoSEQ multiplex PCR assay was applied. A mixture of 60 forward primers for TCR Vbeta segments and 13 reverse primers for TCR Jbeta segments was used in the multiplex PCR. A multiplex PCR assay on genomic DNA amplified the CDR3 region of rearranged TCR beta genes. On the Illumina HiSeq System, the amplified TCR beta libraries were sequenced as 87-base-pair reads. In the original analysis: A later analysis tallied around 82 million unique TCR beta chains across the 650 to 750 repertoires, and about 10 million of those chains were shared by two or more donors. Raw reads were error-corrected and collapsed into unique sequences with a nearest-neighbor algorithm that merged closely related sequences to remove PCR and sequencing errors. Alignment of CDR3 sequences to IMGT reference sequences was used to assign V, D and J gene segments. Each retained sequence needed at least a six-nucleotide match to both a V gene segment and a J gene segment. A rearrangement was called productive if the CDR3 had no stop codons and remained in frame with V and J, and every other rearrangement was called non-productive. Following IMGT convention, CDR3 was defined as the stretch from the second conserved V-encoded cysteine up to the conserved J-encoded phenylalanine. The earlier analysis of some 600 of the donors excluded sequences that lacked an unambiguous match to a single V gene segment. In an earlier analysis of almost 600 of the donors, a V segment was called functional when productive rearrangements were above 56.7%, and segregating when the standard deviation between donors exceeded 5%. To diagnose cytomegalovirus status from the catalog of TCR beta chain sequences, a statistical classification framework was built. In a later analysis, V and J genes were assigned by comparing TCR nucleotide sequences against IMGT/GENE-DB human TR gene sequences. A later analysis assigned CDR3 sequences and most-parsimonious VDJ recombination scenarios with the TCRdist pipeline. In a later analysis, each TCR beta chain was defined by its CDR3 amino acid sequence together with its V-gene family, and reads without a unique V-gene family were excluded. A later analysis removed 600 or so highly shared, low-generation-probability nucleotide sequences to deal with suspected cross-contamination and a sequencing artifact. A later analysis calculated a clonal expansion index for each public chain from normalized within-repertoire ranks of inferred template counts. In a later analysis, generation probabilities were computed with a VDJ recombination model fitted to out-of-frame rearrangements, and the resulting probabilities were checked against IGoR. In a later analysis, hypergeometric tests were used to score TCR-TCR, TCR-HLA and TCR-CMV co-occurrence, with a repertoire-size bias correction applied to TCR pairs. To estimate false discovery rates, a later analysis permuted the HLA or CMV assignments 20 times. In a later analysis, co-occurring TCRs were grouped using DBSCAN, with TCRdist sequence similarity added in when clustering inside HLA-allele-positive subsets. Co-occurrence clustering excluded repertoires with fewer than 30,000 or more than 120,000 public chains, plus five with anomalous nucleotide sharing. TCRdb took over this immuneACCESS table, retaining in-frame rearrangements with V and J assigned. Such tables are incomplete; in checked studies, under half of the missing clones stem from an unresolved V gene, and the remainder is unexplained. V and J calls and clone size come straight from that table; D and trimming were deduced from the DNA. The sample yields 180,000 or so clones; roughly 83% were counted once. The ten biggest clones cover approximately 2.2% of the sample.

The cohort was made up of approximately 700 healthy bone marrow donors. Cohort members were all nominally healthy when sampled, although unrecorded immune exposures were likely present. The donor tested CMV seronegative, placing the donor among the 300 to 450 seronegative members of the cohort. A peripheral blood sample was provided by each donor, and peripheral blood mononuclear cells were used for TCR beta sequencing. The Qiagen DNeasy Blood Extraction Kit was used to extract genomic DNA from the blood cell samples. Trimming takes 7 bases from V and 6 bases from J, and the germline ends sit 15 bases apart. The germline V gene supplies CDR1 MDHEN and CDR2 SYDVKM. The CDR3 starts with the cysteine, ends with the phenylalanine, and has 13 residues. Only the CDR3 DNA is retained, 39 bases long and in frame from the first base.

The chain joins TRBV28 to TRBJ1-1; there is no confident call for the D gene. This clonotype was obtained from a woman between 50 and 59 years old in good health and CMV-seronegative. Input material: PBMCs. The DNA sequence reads TGTGCCAGCACCCCCCAGCCCGACTCTGAAGCTTTCTTT. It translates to CASTPQPDSEAFF.